This T cell receptor beta chain was captured in a study of cytomegalovirus exposure and HLA in healthy donors. In the study overall: In an early release, HLA-typed donors contributed 80 million to 95 million unique TCR sequences. Overall study results and limits: Researchers catalogued 164 TCR beta chains as cytomegalovirus-associated. Most TCR sequences were rare, but some public TCRs occurred in many donors.

Regarding this clone: Antigen specificity is unknown. The same CDR3 also results from other DNA sequences found in this sample.

Use of 60 Vbeta and 13 Jbeta primers characterized the PCR. This table comes from immunoSEQ multiplex PCR, and its TCRdb copy is limited to in-frame clones, with some not included. The sample lists around 150,000 clones, less than 85% occurring once. Germline-derived CDR1 and CDR2 are SNHLY and FYNNEI. This CDR3 region has 14 residues. The V end was cut by 6 bases, the J end by 13 bases, with 22 bases between. The receptor's source is a man aged 45-65 years in good health and CMV-seropositive. The chain couples TRBV2 to TRBJ1-5; D uncertain. Sequencing was carried out using PBMCs. The CDR3 sequence is CASSTQSAITPQHF. In DNA form, the CDR3 reads TGTGCCAGCAGCACCCAAAGCGCCATCACGCCTCAGCATTTT.